Sequencing of this T cell receptor beta chain was carried out in a study of early T cells in non-severe SARS-CoV-2 infection. Individual cDNA molecules were tagged with unique molecular identifiers. One entry per CDR3 protein results from TCRdb running MiXCR on the 5' RACE reads. The table lists tens of thousands of distinct CDR3 sequences, more than 9% of them singletons. V was shortened by 2 bases and J by 8 bases, with 10 bases between the two germline ends. This CDR3 has 13 residues. CDR1 and CDR2 from the germline V gene are SGHTA and FQGNSA. This receptor was identified in an adult who was a healthcare worker with PCR-confirmed SARS-CoV-2 infection or an uninfected control (not recorded which). The specimen sequenced was whole blood. The chain joins TRBV7-2 to TRBJ1-5; no definite D call. CDR3: CASSLRRFEPQHF. As DNA, the CDR3 is TGTGCCAGCAGCTTACGCAGGTTTGAGCCCCAGCATTTT.